The 23 T cell receptor beta chains reported below all come from one sample, sequenced in a study of blood T cell repertoires in COVID-19. This table comes from immunoSEQ multiplex PCR, and its TCRdb copy is limited to in-frame clones, with some not included. This table holds about 240,000 clones, around 90% found once. The sequenced sample was peripheral blood. These receptors were taken from a man in his 60s who had recovered from COVID-19.

The V call is TRBV10-3, the J call TRBJ2-3; 9 bases fit TRBD2. Trimming at V came to 10 bases and at J to 9 bases, leaving 14 bases not matched to a gene. This CDR3 has 14 residues. The V gene's germline CDR1 is ENHRY and CDR2 SYGVKD. DNA of the CDR3: TGTGCCACAGACCGCGGGGGGGCACTTCCCACGCAGTATTTT. It yields the protein CATDRGGALPTQYF.

The chain uses TRBV30 and TRBJ2-7, with 8 bases matching TRBD1. With V trimmed by 2 bases and J by 5 bases, 5 bases remained unmatched. The CDR3 has 13 amino acids. CDR1 and CDR2 (germline): GTSNPN, SVGIG (reference sequence). CDR3 DNA sequence: TGTGCCTGGAGTCCGGACAGGGACCACGAGCAGTACTTC. It codes for CAWSPDRDHEQYF.

The chain combines TRBV6-6 with TRBJ1-5; no reliable D call. Germline lookup yields CDR1 MNHNY and CDR2 SVGAGI (reference sequence). The CDR3 covers 14 residues. V was pared by 8 bases and J by 6 bases, with 17 bases between. The DNA of the CDR3 is TGTGCCAGCCGCCCCTCGGAGTTTAGTCAGCCCCAGCATTTT. This encodes CASRPSEFSQPQHF.

The J gene is TRBJ2-3, the V gene TRBV11-2; tentative D call: TRBD2 (5 bases). CDR1 is SGHAT, CDR2 FQNNGV, per germline. This CDR3 spans 14 amino acids. V shed 10 bases and J shed 1 base, with 15 bases lying between them. The DNA for the CDR3 is TGTGCCACGGGGAAAGGGTGGGGCACAGATACGCAGTATTTT. Amino acid sequence: CATGKGWGTDTQYF.

The chain combines TRBV6-4 with TRBJ2-1; 10 bases agree with TRBD2. J was trimmed by 6 bases and V by 3 bases; bases with no gene match: 5. The V gene's germline CDR1 is MRHNA and CDR2 SNTAGT. CDR3 length: 15 amino acids. CDR3 sequence: CASSEEAGGSNEQFF. The CDR3 bases are TGTGCCAGCAGTGAGGAAGCGGGGGGGAGCAATGAGCAGTTCTTC.

The chain employs TRBV6-6 and TRBJ1-6; TRBD1 matches 7 bases. Trimming removed 2 bases from V and 5 bases from J; junction bases left unmatched: 6. From germline, CDR1 is MNHNY and CDR2 SVGAGI (reference sequence). This CDR3 is 16 amino acids long. The CDR3 loop is CASSYAGTDNNSPLHF. The CDR3 DNA is TGTGCCAGCAGTTACGCCGGGACAGATAATAATTCACCCCTCCACTTT.

The chain is built from TRBV5-4 and TRBJ1-2; the match to TRBD1 covers 9 bases. The CDR3 is 14 amino acids. The trim removed 0 bases at V and 8 bases at J, leaving 5 bases unmatched. Germline V lookup: CDR1 SGHNT, CDR2 YYREEE (reference sequence). CDR3 coding DNA: TGTGCCAGCAGCTTGGGGGACAGGGTCGAGGGCTACACCTTC. Its translation is CASSLGDRVEGYTF.

This chain links TRBV19 with TRBJ1-3; D may be TRBD1 (6 bases). CDR1 and CDR2 (germline): LNHDA, SQIVND (reference sequence). The CDR3 runs 15 residues. With 4 bases removed from V and 3 bases from J, the gap between germline ends came to 13 bases. CDR3 nucleotides: TGTGCCAGTAGTAGACAGGACAGCCTTGGAAACACCATATATTTT. Translation: CASSRQDSLGNTIYF.

CDR3 DNA sequence: TGTGCCAGCAGTGAAAAGGGGGCGCAAGGTCAGCCCCAGCATTTT. Its translation is CASSEKGAQGQPQHF. The J gene is TRBJ1-5, the V gene TRBV2, with TRBD1 matching over 7 bases. With V trimmed by 2 bases and J by 6 bases, 7 bases remained unmatched. Germline V gene sequence: CDR1 SNHLY, CDR2 FYNNEI. This CDR3 comprises 15 residues.

V is TRBV18 and J is TRBJ1-2; TRBD1 matches 9 bases. The V gene's germline CDR1 is KGHSH and CDR2 LQKENI. V shed 2 bases and J 0 bases; nucleotides not matched to a gene: 4. This CDR3 contains 16 residues. The CDR3 nucleotides are TGTGCCAGCTCACCAGACAGGGGGAAAGCTAACTATGGCTACACCTTC. This encodes CASSPDRGKANYGYTF.

The V gene is TRBV30, the J gene TRBJ1-5; 7 nucleotides line up with TRBD1. The CDR3 has 16 residues. Germline CDR1 and CDR2: GTSNPN and SVGIG (reference sequence). With 0 bases clipped from V and 0 bases from J, the junction kept 5 bases outside the gene matches. CDR3 DNA: TGTGCCTGGAGTGTACAGGCAGGGGGTAGCAATCAGCCCCAGCATTTT. Its protein is CAWSVQAGGSNQPQHF.

The chain links TRBV6-2 or TRBV6-3 to TRBJ2-7; D unresolved. The V end was cut by 6 bases, the J end by 0 bases, with 6 bases between. This CDR3 region has 12 residues. CDR1 MNHEY and CDR2 SVGEGT come from the germline V gene. The chain's CDR3 is CASSLSSYEQYF. As DNA, the CDR3 is TGTGCCAGCAGCCTGAGCTCCTACGAGCAGTACTTC.

This sequence joins TRBV12-5 and TRBJ2-3; 14 bases are a match to TRBD2. This CDR3 spans 20 amino acids. V dropped 2 bases and J dropped 1; count of bases not matched to a gene: 11. Germline V gene lookup returns CDR1 LGHNT and CDR2 FRNRAP. The CDR3 loop reads CASGLSPGLAGVGRTDTQYF. CDR3 in DNA: TGTGCTAGTGGTTTGTCGCCGGGACTAGCGGGAGTTGGCCGCACAGATACGCAGTATTTT.

The chain carries TRBV23-1 and TRBJ2-7; D gene unclear. TRBV23-1 is labeled an ORF, and its function is uncertain. This CDR3 comprises 14 residues. Trimming removed 0 bases at V and 7 bases at J, with 13 bases between. The CDR3 bases are TGCGCCAGCAGTCAATCGTCCAGGTTAAGGGAGCAGTACTTC. It is translated as CASSQSSRLREQYF.

In the case of this clone: It is unclear where the CDR3 begins or ends on the DNA, so no DNA is shown, and the CDR3 is as TCRdb lists it. The chain recombines TRBV18 with TRBJ1-3; the table calls TRBD1, which could not be checked here. CDR1 is KGHSH and CDR2 is LQKENI in the germline V gene. The CDR3 region is 16 residues in length, termini included. The CDR3 loop is CASSGDRSVPGNTIYF.

The CDR3 sequence is CASSFRISSTDTQYF. The CDR3 DNA reads as TGTGCCAGCAGTTTCAGAATTTCTAGCACAGATACGCAGTATTTT. The V and J genes are TRBV27 and TRBJ2-3; D is unclear. Germline values: CDR1 MNHEY, CDR2 SMNVEV (reference sequence). V lost 3 bases and J lost 0, with 10 bases in between. The CDR3 contains 15 residues.

By its share, this clone is medium-sized. This rearrangement joins TRBV28 to TRBJ1-1; 8 nucleotides match TRBD1. Germline V gene data show CDR1 as MDHEN and CDR2 as SYDVKM. This CDR3 has 15 amino acids. V shed 5 bases, J shed 3 bases, and the junction held 8 bases outside the gene matches. The CDR3 spells CASSGDRKAYTEAFF. CDR3 DNA sequence: TGTGCCAGCAGTGGGGACAGGAAGGCGTACACTGAAGCTTTCTTT.

This clone appeared once. V is TRBV3-1 (or the pseudogene TRBV3-2) and J is TRBJ1-4; 10 bases agree with TRBD1. Germline CDR1 LGHDT, CDR2 YNNKEL (reference sequence). V lost 1 base and J lost 8; bases outside the gene matches: 10. CDR3 length: 17 amino acids. CDR3: CASSQAWGTGENEKLFF. CDR3 DNA sequence: TGTGCCAGCAGCCAAGCCTGGGGGACAGGGGAGAACGAAAAACTGTTTTTT.

The chain is built from TRBV10-1 and TRBJ2-3; the match to TRBD1 covers 9 bases. This CDR3 has 16 amino acids. CDR1 and CDR2 (germline): WNHNN, SYGVQD (reference sequence). With V trimmed by 2 bases and J by 1 base, 4 bases remained unmatched. DNA of the CDR3: TGCGCCAGCAGTGAGGCGGACAGGGGCCGCACAGATACGCAGTATTTT. This translates into CASSEADRGRTDTQYF.

This rearrangement joins TRBV2 to TRBJ2-7; D is unresolved. V lost 7 bases, J lost 3 bases, and 7 bases lay in between. This CDR3 spans 11 amino acids. Germline V gene lookup returns CDR1 SNHLY and CDR2 FYNNEI. The DNA for the CDR3 is TGTGCCAGCATCCGTTACTACGAGCAGTACGTC. As protein: CASIRYYEQYV.

This chain links TRBV24-1 with TRBJ2-2, with D perhaps matching TRBD2 (6 bases). V lost 8 bases, J lost 1 base, and 13 bases lay in between. The CDR3 covers 15 residues. Per the germline V gene, CDR1 is KGHDR and CDR2 is SFDVKD. The DNA for the CDR3 is TGTGCCACCACTTCTAGCGAGGGGAACACCGGGGAGCTGTTTTTT. Its protein is CATTSSEGNTGELFF.

The chain is built from TRBV18 and TRBJ2-7; D is perhaps TRBD1 (5 bases). The ends were cut back, 3 bases at V and 5 bases at J, with 11 bases in the middle. The CDR3 is 13 amino acids. CDR1 and CDR2 from the germline V gene are KGHSH and LQKENI. CDR3 nucleotide sequence: TGTGCCAGCTCACCTTTTAGGGGTGACGAGCAGTACTTC. It encodes CASSPFRGDEQYF.

The gene calls are TRBV6-5 and TRBJ1-5; maybe TRBD1 (5 bases). Germline CDR1 is MNHEY and CDR2 is SVGAGI. The CDR3 covers 15 residues. V was shortened by 8 bases and J by 2 bases, with 16 bases between the two germline ends. CDR3 protein: CASEQGRIGNQPQHF. In DNA form, the CDR3 reads TGTGCCAGCGAGCAGGGTAGAATCGGCAATCAGCCCCAGCATTTT.